What follows are 30 T cell receptor beta chains derived from one specimen sequenced in a study of T cell changes during pregnancy in multiple sclerosis (dated by TCRdb to the late 2010s). The method behind the library was the immunoSEQ multiplex PCR assay. What TCRdb holds here is the immuneACCESS table cut down to in-frame rearrangements. Part of the clones is not present; checked against another copy, under half of the missing clones reflect an unresolved V gene, and the others are unexplained. For this sample the table gives about 40,000 clones, of which approximately 94% were detected only once. The biggest ten clones account for approximately 0.61% of the sample. The specimen was CD4+ T cells from peripheral blood mononuclear cells, collected in the third trimester of pregnancy. Source of these receptors: a female donor with multiple sclerosis, enrolled in a pregnancy study.

The J gene is TRBJ1-1, the V gene TRBV14; 8 nucleotides match TRBD1. Germline V lookup: CDR1 SGHDN, CDR2 FVKESK. Trimming at V came to 1 base and at J to 4 bases, leaving 8 bases not matched to a gene. The CDR3 sequence is 16 residues long. CDR3 loop: CASSQVPGGGSTEAFF. In DNA form, the CDR3 reads TGTGCCAGCAGCCAAGTCCCAGGGGGCGGGAGCACTGAAGCTTTCTTT.

The gene calls are TRBV7-4 and TRBJ1-5; tentative D call: TRBD1 (5 bases). The V gene's germline CDR1 is SGHVT and CDR2 SQSDAQ. This CDR3 comprises 14 residues. The V and J ends lost 5 bases and 3 bases respectively, with 11 bases between them. Here the CDR3 reads CASSVQVSNQPQHF. The CDR3 DNA follows: TGTGCCAGCAGCGTACAGGTTTCCAATCAGCCCCAGCATTTT.

The V gene is TRBV7-2, the J gene TRBJ1-5; D is uncertain. The germline V gene encodes CDR1 SGHTA and CDR2 FQGNSA. This CDR3 is built from 14 residues. V lost 2 bases, J lost 2 bases, and 7 bases lay in between. CDR3 in amino acids: CASSLRGGNQPQHF. The CDR3 coding sequence is TGTGCCAGCAGCTTACGAGGAGGCAATCAGCCCCAGCATTTT.

The V gene is TRBV18, the J gene TRBJ1-1; D gene uncertain. From germline, CDR1 is KGHSH and CDR2 LQKENI. Trimming removed 3 bases from V and 6 bases from J, with 8 bases in between. The CDR3 runs to 12 residues. In DNA form, the CDR3 reads TGTGCCAGCTCACCCTCCGCAGCTGAAGCTTTCTTT. It translates to CASSPSAAEAFF.

This sequence joins TRBV5-1 and TRBJ2-1; D remains unclear. From germline, CDR1 is SGHRS and CDR2 YFSETQ. Trimming removed 3 bases at V and 5 bases at J, with 18 bases between. This CDR3 is built from 16 residues. The CDR3 is CASSSTEVGVHNEQFF. The CDR3 coding sequence is TGCGCCAGCAGCTCGACCGAGGTAGGTGTACACAATGAGCAGTTCTTC. Full variable domain (outside the CDR3, taken from reference TRBV5-1 and TRBJ2-1): KAGVTQTPRYLIKTRGQQVTLSCSPISGHRSVSWYQQTPGQGLQFLFEYFSETQRNKGNFPGRFSGRQFSNSRSEMNVSTLELGDSALYLCASSSTEVGVHNEQFFGPGTRLTVL.

The chain combines TRBV7-2 with TRBJ2-3; TRBD1 matches 7 bases. The V gene's germline CDR1 is SGHTA and CDR2 FQGNSA. The CDR3 loop spans 15 amino acids. V lost 0 bases and J lost 4; bases outside the gene matches: 4. CDR3 DNA sequence: TGTGCCAGCAGCTTAGCGACAGGGAACGCAGATACGCAGTATTTT. Its protein is CASSLATGNADTQYF.

This chain joins TRBV4-1 and TRBJ2-5; 8 bases map to TRBD2. Unmatched junction bases numbered 6, after V lost 3 bases and J lost 3 bases. This CDR3 is built from 15 residues. The germline gives CDR1 MGHRA, CDR2 YSYEKL. CDR3 in amino acids: CASSHRGGPKETQYF. CDR3 DNA: TGCGCCAGCAGCCATCGCGGGGGGCCTAAAGAGACCCAGTACTTC.

The gene calls are TRBV4-1 and TRBJ2-1, with D possibly TRBD2 on 6 matching bases. V shed 5 bases and J shed 9 bases, with 23 bases lying between them. There are 16 residues in the CDR3. Germline-derived CDR1 and CDR2 are MGHRA and YSYEKL. CDR3 nucleotides: TGCGCCAGCAGCGGACGACGGGACTCCTTTCCTCCTGAGCAGTTCTTC. It yields the protein CASSGRRDSFPPEQFF.

This clone was seen just once. The chain is built from TRBV7-9 and TRBJ2-3; a weak D match, TRBD2 (6 bases). Germline V CDR1 and CDR2: SEHNR, FQNEAQ (reference sequence). The CDR3 totals 16 residues. Trimming took 5 bases from V and 4 from J, leaving 19 bases between them. The CDR3, as DNA: TGTGCCAGCAGCCCCCAACGGGGGTCCGGTCCAGATACGCAGTATTTT. Protein product: CASSPQRGSGPDTQYF.

The chain recombines TRBV2 with TRBJ2-5, with a weak D call TRBD1 (6 bases). Germline V lookup: CDR1 SNHLY, CDR2 FYNNEI. This CDR3 is 14 amino acids long. V lost 5 bases to trimming and J lost 5 bases, with 15 bases between them. CDR3 coding DNA: TGTGCCAGCAGTTTCCAGGGGATGCGCGAGACCCAGTACTTC. It is translated as CASSFQGMRETQYF.

V is TRBV7-9 and J is TRBJ2-1; perhaps TRBD2 as D (6 bases). Per the germline V gene, CDR1 is SEHNR and CDR2 is FQNEAQ (reference sequence). The V end was cut by 1 base, the J end by 5 bases, with 12 bases between. The CDR3 is 15 residues long. The CDR3 DNA sequence: TGTGCCAGCAGCTTAGGGCTAGCGCCAAACAATGAGCAGTTCTTC. It codes for CASSLGLAPNNEQFF. Variable domain in full (rest from reference TRBV7-9 and TRBJ2-1): DTGVSQNPRHKITKRGQNVTFRCDPISEHNRLYWYRQTLGQGPEFLTYFQNEAQLEKSRLLSDRFSAERPKGSFSTLEIQRTEQGDSAMYLCASSLGLAPNNEQFFGPGTRLTVL.

The V gene is TRBV6-1, the J gene TRBJ2-1, with 11 bases matching TRBD2. V lost 6 bases, J lost 8 bases, and 9 bases stayed unmatched. This CDR3 contains 15 residues. Germline CDR1 MNHNS, CDR2 SASEGT. CDR3 residues: CASRTSGTYRDEQFF. CDR3 nucleotide sequence: TGTGCCAGCAGGACTAGCGGGACTTATCGTGATGAGCAGTTCTTC.

This sequence joins TRBV7-8 and TRBJ2-1, with a possible D match to TRBD2 (5 bases). The length of the CDR3 is 15 residues. Trimming took off 5 bases at V and 4 bases at J, with 15 bases between the two ends. Per germline, CDR1 SGHVS and CDR2 FQNEAQ. CDR3 residues: CASSPALRVYNEQFF. The CDR3 DNA sequence: TGTGCCAGCAGCCCCGCCCTGCGGGTATACAATGAGCAGTTCTTC. The variable domain in full, with the rest retrieved from reference TRBV7-8 and TRBJ2-1, is GAGVSQSPRYKVAKRGQDVALRCDPISGHVSLFWYQQALGQGPEFLTYFQNEAQLDKSGLPSDRFFAERPEGSVSTLKIQRTQQEDSAVYLCASSPALRVYNEQFFGPGTRLTVL.

This chain uses TRBV7-9 with TRBJ1-2, with D tentatively TRBD1 (6 bases). CDR1 and CDR2 (germline): SEHNR, FQNEAQ (reference sequence). Trimming left V 2 bases short and J 8 bases short, with 12 bases between. This CDR3 region has 13 residues. The CDR3 DNA follows: TGTGCCAGCAGCTTACAACAGGGCTTCGGCTACACCTTC. It encodes CASSLQQGFGYTF.

The chain's CDR3 is CASGATTDSPLHF. In nucleotides, the CDR3 is TGTGCCAGCGGGGCCACGACGGATTCACCCCTCCACTTT. This sequence joins TRBV6-6 and TRBJ1-6; maybe TRBD1 (5 bases). CDR1 is MNHNY and CDR2 is SVGAGI in the germline V gene (reference sequence). Trimming took 8 bases from V and 8 from J, leaving 13 bases between them. The CDR3 sequence is 13 residues long.

This chain joins TRBV19 and TRBJ2-1; 9 nucleotides match TRBD1. This CDR3 is built from 16 residues. Germline V CDR1 and CDR2: LNHDA, SQIVND (reference sequence). V trimming: 3 bases; J trimming: 3 bases; junction bases outside the gene matches: 6. CDR3 sequence reads: CASSIGTGRIYNEQFF. As DNA, the CDR3 is TGTGCCAGTAGTATTGGGACAGGGCGGATCTACAATGAGCAGTTCTTC.

This clone was seen only once. V is TRBV15 and J is TRBJ2-7; D unresolved. The CDR3 covers 13 residues. CDR1 and CDR2 from the germline V gene are LNHNV and YYDKDF (reference sequence). V lost 4 bases and J 7 bases, leaving 14 bases between the germline ends. The CDR3 region is CATSKDILVEQYF. The CDR3 nucleotides read TGTGCCACCAGCAAGGATATCCTAGTTGAGCAGTACTTC.

This chain uses TRBV11-2 with TRBJ1-1, with TRBD1 as a possible D gene (5 bases). CDR3 size: 15 residues. Germline V gene sequence: CDR1 SGHAT, CDR2 FQNNGV. V lost 1 base to trimming and J lost 1 base, with 10 bases between them. CDR3: CASSLGGGKNTEAFF. In nucleotides, the CDR3 is TGTGCCAGCAGCTTAGGTGGGGGGAAGAACACTGAAGCTTTCTTT.

The V gene is TRBV7-2, the J gene TRBJ2-3; possible D gene TRBD1, 6 bases. V dropped 7 bases and J dropped 1 base, with 15 bases sitting between them. The CDR3 consists of 15 residues. CDR1 and CDR2 (germline): SGHTA, FQGNSA. CDR3 amino acids: CASTRGGQRTDTQYF. CDR3 sequence (DNA): TGTGCCAGCACCCGAGGTGGACAGCGCACAGATACGCAGTATTTT.

This chain joins TRBV5-4 and TRBJ2-7; 7 positions match TRBD1. The trim removed 0 bases at V and 4 bases at J, leaving 7 bases unmatched. The CDR3 has 15 amino acids. Germline values: CDR1 SGHNT, CDR2 YYREEE (reference sequence). CDR3 residues: CASSLERQGGYEQYF. For the CDR3, the DNA is TGTGCCAGCAGCTTGGAGAGACAGGGCGGGTACGAGCAGTACTTC.

The DNA for the CDR3 is TGTGCCAGCTCACCAGGGGCGACTGAAGCTTTCTTT. Translated, it gives CASSPGATEAFF. The chain couples TRBV18 to TRBJ1-1; D perhaps matches TRBD1 (5 bases). The CDR3 has 12 residues. Looked up from germline, CDR1 is KGHSH and CDR2 is LQKENI. V shed 2 bases and J shed 5 bases, with 6 bases lying between them.

This chain joins TRBV7-3 and TRBJ2-3; 9 bases fit TRBD1. The CDR3 is 17 amino acids. Trimming took 4 bases from V and 5 from J; bases not matched to a gene: 13. Germline lookup yields CDR1 SGHTA and CDR2 FQGTGA. The CDR3 nucleotides are TGTGCCAGCAGCTCTAGGATCCCGGGACAGGGATTAGATACGCAGTATTTT. Residues: CASSSRIPGQGLDTQYF.

The V gene is TRBV6-5, the J gene TRBJ1-6; TRBD1 might be the D (6 bases). The V and J ends lost 6 bases and 5 bases respectively, with 11 bases between them. The V gene's germline CDR1 is MNHEY and CDR2 SVGAGI. The CDR3 has 14 amino acids. The CDR3 bases are TGTGCCAGCAGCCCGGACAGAAATAATTCACCCCTCCACTTT. Amino acid sequence: CASSPDRNNSPLHF.

A single count supports this clone. The chain has TRBV27 and TRBJ2-1, with 8 bases lining up with TRBD2. J lost 0 bases, V lost 4 bases, and 5 bases had no gene match. Germline CDR1 MNHEY, CDR2 SMNVEV (reference sequence). CDR3 length equals 16 residues. CDR3 coding DNA: TGTGCCAGCAGTTATAGCGGGATGAGCTCCTACAATGAGCAGTTCTTC. It encodes CASSYSGMSSYNEQFF.

The chain has TRBV5-1 and TRBJ2-1, with 7 bases identical to TRBD2. The CDR3 length is 13 residues. The V gene end was trimmed by 0 bases and the J gene end by 8 bases; junction bases not matched to a gene: 2. From germline, CDR1 is SGHRS and CDR2 YFSETQ. The CDR3 loop is CASSLGGGDEQFF. The CDR3 nucleotides are TGCGCCAGCAGCTTGGGTGGGGGGGATGAGCAGTTCTTC. Complete variable domain (other parts from reference TRBV5-1 and TRBJ2-1): KAGVTQTPRYLIKTRGQQVTLSCSPISGHRSVSWYQQTPGQGLQFLFEYFSETQRNKGNFPGRFSGRQFSNSRSEMNVSTLELGDSALYLCASSLGGGDEQFFGPGTRLTVL.

V gene TRBV20-1 combines with J gene TRBJ2-2; 7 bases are a match to TRBD1. With V trimmed by 5 bases and J by 7 bases, 1 base remained unmatched. The CDR3 consists of 11 residues. Per the germline V gene, CDR1 is DFQATT and CDR2 is SNEGSKA (reference sequence). This CDR3 reads CSAAGGGELFF. The CDR3 region has the DNA TGCAGTGCTGCAGGGGGCGGGGAGCTGTTTTTT.

The genes are TRBV15 and TRBJ2-3; 8 nucleotides align to TRBD2. CDR1 is LNHNV, CDR2 YYDKDF, per germline (reference sequence). The ends lost 0 bases at V and 4 bases at J; junction bases unmatched: 12. The CDR3 totals 18 residues. CDR3 loop: CATSRDLGGRAGADTQYF. The CDR3 DNA follows: TGTGCCACCAGCAGAGATCTGGGCGGACGAGCGGGAGCAGATACGCAGTATTTT.

This chain uses TRBV30 with TRBJ1-2, with a tentative D call TRBD1 (5 bases). CDR3 length equals 16 residues. Looked up from germline, CDR1 is GTSNPN and CDR2 is SVGIG (reference sequence). V was trimmed by 2 bases and J by 4 bases, leaving 20 bases between them. CDR3 sequence: CAWSRGDSQRSYGYTF. The CDR3 DNA reads TGTGCCTGGAGTCGAGGGGACTCCCAAAGATCCTATGGCTACACCTTC.

The V gene is TRBV28, the J gene TRBJ2-7, with TRBD1 identical over 10 bases. Germline trimming cut 0 bases from V and 6 bases from J; bases unmatched to any gene: 2. The CDR3 is made up of 14 amino acids. Germline V gene sequence: CDR1 MDHEN, CDR2 SYDVKM. The CDR3 region is CASSLWGTGAEQYF. The CDR3 DNA reads as TGTGCCAGCAGTTTATGGGGGACAGGGGCCGAGCAGTACTTC.

The chain employs TRBV2 and TRBJ1-2; the D is unclear. Trimming removed 5 bases at V and 4 bases at J, with 8 bases between. The CDR3 is made up of 12 amino acids. From germline, CDR1 is SNHLY and CDR2 FYNNEI. The DNA of the CDR3 is TGTGCCAGCAGTTCACAGAGCTATGGCTACACCTTC. Amino acid sequence: CASSSQSYGYTF.